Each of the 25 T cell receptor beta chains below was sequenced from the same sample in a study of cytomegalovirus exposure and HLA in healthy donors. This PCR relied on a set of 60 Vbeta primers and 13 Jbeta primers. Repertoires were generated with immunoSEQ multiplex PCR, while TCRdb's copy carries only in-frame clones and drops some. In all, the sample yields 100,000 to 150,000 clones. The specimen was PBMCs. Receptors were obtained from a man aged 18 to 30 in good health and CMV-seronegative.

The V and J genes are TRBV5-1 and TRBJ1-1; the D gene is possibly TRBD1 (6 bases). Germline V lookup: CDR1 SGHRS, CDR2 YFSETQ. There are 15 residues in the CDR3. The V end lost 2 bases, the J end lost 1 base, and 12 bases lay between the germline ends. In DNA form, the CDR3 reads TGCGCCAGCAGCTTCTACCAGACAGGGAACACTGAAGCTTTCTTT. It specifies CASSFYQTGNTEAFF.

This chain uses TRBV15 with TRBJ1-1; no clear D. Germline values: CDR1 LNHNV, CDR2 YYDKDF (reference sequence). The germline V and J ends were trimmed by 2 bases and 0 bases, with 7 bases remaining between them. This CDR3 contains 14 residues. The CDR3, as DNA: TGTGCCACCAGCAGACGGAGCATGAACACTGAAGCTTTCTTT. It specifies CATSRRSMNTEAFF.

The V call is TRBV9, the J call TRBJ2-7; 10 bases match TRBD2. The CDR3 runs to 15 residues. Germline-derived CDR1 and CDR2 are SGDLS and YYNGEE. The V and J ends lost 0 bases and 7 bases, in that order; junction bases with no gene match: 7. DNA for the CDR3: TGTGCCAGCAGCGTAGATCTAGCGGGAGAGCAGGAGCAGTACTTC. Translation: CASSVDLAGEQEQYF.

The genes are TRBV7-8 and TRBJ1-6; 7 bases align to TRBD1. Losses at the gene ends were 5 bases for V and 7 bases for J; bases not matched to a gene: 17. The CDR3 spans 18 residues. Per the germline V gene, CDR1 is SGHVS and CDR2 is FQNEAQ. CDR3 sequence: CASSDQEGGGRGNSPLHF. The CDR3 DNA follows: TGTGCCAGCAGCGACCAGGAAGGGGGAGGCAGGGGGAATTCACCCCTCCACTTT.

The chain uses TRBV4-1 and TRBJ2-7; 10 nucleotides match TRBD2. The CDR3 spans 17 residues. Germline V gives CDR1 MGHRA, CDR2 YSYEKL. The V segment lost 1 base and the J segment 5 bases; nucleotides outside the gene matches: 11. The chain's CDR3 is CASSQVSGSGRRDEQYF. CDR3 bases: TGCGCCAGCAGCCAAGTATCGGGTAGCGGGAGGAGGGACGAGCAGTACTTC.

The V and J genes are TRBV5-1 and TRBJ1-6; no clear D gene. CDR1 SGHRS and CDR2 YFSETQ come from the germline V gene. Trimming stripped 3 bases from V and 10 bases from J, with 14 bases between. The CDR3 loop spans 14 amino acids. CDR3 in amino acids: CASSSTPGNSPLHF. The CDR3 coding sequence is TGCGCCAGCAGCTCCACCCCGGGGAACTCACCCCTCCACTTT.

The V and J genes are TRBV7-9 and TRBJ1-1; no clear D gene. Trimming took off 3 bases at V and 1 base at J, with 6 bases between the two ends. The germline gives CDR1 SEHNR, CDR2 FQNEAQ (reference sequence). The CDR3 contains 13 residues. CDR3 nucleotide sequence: TGTGCCAGCAGCTTGGCAGGGAACACTGAAGCTTTCTTT. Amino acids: CASSLAGNTEAFF. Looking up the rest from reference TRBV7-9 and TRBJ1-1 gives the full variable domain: DTGVSQNPRHKITKRGQNVTFRCDPISEHNRLYWYRQTLGQGPEFLTYFQNEAQLEKSRLLSDRFSAERPKGSFSTLEIQRTEQGDSAMYLCASSLAGNTEAFFGQGTRLTVV.

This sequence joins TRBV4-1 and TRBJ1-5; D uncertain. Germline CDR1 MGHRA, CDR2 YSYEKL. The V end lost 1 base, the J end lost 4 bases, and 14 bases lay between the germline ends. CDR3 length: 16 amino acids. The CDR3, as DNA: TGCGCCAGCAGCCAAGGGTCTGGTAACATAAATCAGCCCCAGCATTTT. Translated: CASSQGSGNINQPQHF.

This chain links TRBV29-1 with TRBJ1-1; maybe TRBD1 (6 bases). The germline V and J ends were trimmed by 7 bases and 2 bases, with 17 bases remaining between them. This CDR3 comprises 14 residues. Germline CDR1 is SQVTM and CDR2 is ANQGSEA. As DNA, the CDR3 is TGCAGCGCCGAGGGTGAGGGGGTAAACACTGAAGCTTTCTTT. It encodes CSAEGEGVNTEAFF.

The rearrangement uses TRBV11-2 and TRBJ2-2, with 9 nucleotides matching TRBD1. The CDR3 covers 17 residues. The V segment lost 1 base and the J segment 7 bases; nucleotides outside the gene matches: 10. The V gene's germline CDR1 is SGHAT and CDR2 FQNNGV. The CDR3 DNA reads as TGTGCCAGCAGCTTAGCTTCCGGGACAGGGTTGGGCGGGGAGCTGTTTTTT. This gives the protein CASSLASGTGLGGELFF.

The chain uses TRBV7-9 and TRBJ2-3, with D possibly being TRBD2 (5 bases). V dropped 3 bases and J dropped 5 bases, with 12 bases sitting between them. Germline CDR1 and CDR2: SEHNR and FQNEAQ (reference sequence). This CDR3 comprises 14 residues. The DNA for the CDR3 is TGTGCCAGCAGCTTTACGTCCGGGATAGATACGCAGTATTTT. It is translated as CASSFTSGIDTQYF.

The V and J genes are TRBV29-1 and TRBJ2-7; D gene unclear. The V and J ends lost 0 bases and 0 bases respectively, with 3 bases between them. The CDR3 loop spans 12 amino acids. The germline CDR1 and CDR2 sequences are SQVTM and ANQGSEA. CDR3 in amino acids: CSVEDLSYEQYF. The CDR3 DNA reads TGCAGCGTTGAAGATCTCTCCTACGAGCAGTACTTC.

DNA for the CDR3: TGTGCCACCAGCAGAGATTCGGGCAGGAGGGGCTATGGCTACACCTTC. As protein: CATSRDSGRRGYGYTF. The chain uses TRBV15 and TRBJ1-2; possible D gene TRBD1, 5 bases. The CDR3 has 16 amino acids. With 0 bases removed from V and 4 bases from J, the gap between germline ends came to 15 bases. Germline V gene data show CDR1 as LNHNV and CDR2 as YYDKDF (reference sequence).

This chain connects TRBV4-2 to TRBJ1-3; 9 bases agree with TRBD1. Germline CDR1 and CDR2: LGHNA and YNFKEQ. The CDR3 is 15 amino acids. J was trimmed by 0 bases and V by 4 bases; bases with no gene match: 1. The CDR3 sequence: CASSRDRVSGNTIYF. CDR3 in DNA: TGTGCCAGCAGCCGGGACAGGGTCTCTGGAAACACCATATATTTT.

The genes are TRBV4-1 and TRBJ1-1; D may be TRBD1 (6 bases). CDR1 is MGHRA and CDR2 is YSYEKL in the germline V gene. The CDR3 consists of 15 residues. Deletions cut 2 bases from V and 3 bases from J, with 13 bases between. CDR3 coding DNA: TGCGCCAGCAGCCAACCTACAGGGCGGGACACTGAAGCTTTCTTT. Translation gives CASSQPTGRDTEAFF.

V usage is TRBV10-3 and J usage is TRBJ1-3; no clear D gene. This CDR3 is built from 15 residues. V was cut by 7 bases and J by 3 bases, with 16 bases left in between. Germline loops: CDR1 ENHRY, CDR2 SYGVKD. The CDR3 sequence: CAITSVAADGNTIYF. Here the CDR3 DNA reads TGTGCCATCACCTCGGTTGCGGCAGATGGAAACACCATATATTTT.

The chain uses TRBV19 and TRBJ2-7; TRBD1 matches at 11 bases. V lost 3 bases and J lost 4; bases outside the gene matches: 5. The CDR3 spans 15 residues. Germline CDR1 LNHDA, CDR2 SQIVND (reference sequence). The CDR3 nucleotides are TGTGCCAGTAGTATCGGGACAGGGGGGGAGTACGAGCAGTACTTC. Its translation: CASSIGTGGEYEQYF. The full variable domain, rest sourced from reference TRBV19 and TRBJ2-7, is DGGITQSPKYLFRKEGQNVTLSCEQNLNHDAMYWYRQDPGQGLRLIYYSQIVNDFQKGDIAEGYSVSREKKESFPLTVTSAQKNPTAFYLCASSIGTGGEYEQYFGPGTRLTVT.

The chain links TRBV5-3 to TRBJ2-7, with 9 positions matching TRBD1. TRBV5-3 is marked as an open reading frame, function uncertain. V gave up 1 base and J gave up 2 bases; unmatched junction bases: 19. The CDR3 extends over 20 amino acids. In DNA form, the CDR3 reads TGTGCCAGAAGCTTGCGTCGGGACAGGGAAATAATGGGAAAAACCTACGAGCAGTACTTC. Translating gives CARSLRRDREIMGKTYEQYF.

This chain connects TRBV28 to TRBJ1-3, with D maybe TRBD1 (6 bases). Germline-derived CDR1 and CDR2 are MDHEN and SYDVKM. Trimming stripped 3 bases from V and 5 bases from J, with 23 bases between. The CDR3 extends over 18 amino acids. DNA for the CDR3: TGTGCCAGCAGTTTTACAGCCCCAGAGGGGGGGAGAAGAAACACCATATATTTT. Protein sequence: CASSFTAPEGGRRNTIYF.

CDR3 residues: CASSLGQPSYEQYF. The CDR3 DNA reads as TGCGCCAGCAGCTTAGGACAGCCGTCCTACGAGCAGTACTTC. The rearrangement joins TRBV5-1 to TRBJ2-7; the D gene is possibly TRBD1 (6 bases). There are 14 residues in the CDR3. Germline CDR1 reads SGHRS; CDR2 reads YFSETQ. Trimming stripped 2 bases from V and 1 base from J, with 10 bases between.

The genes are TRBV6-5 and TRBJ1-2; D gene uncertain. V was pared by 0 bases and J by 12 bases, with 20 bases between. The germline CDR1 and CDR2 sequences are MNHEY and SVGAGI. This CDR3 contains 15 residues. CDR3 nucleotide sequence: TGTGCCAGCAGTTACTCCAAGCCTAGTTTCCTTGAGGACACCTTC. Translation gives CASSYSKPSFLEDTF.

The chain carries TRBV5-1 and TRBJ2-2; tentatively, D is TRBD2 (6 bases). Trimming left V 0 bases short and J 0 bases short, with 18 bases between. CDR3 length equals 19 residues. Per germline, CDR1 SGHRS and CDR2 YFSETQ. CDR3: CASSLGRGSSLTNTGELFF. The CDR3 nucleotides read TGCGCCAGCAGCTTGGGGCGGGGCAGTTCCCTTACGAACACCGGGGAGCTGTTTTTT.

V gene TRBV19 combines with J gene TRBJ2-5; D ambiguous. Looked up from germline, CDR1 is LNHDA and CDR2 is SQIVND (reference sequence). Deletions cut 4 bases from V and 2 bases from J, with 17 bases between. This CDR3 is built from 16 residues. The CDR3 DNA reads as TGTGCCAGTAGTACCCCTCGCCTCTCCGGGCAAGAGACCCAGTACTTC. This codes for CASSTPRLSGQETQYF.

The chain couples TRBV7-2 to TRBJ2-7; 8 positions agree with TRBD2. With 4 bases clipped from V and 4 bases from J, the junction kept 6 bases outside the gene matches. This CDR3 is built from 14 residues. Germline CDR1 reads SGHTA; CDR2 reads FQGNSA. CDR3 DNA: TGTGCCAGCAGCTCCGGGGGGGTTCGGTACGAGCAGTACTTC. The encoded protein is CASSSGGVRYEQYF.

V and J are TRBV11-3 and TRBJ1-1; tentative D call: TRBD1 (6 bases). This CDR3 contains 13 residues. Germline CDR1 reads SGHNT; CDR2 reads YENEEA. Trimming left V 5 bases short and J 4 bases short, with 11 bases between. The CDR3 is CASSPQGSTEAFF. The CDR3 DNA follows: TGTGCCAGCAGCCCTCAGGGGTCCACTGAAGCTTTCTTT.